The rows below give T cell receptor beta chains drawn from one sample of a study of identifying expanded T cells in peripheral blood. Measured with immunoSEQ multiplex PCR; TCRdb has only the in-frame clones, and not every one. The repertoire includes about 81,000 clones, 84% of them detected once, and about 20% sits in the top ten. The source material was blood. The receptors were gathered from a person between 18 and 75 years old in good health. Both conserved end residues are part of each CDR3. D genes are given only for firm matches. Size values are once, few and many counts, or a class for expanded clones, and some rows have none.

d_call: -; clone_size: many; j_call: TRBJ2-5; v_call: TRBV7-2; cdr3_nt: TGTGCCAGCAGCTTAGTTTGGCAGGTCCAAGAGACCCAGTACTTC; cdr3_aa: CASSLVWQVQETQYF
d_call: TRBD2; clone_size: -; j_call: TRBJ2-5; v_call: TRBV9; cdr3_nt: TGTGCCAGCAGCGTAGCGGGAGGGGGTACAGAGACCCAGTACTTC; cdr3_aa: CASSVAGGGTETQYF
d_call: -; clone_size: -; j_call: TRBJ1-5; v_call: TRBV4-2; cdr3_nt: TGTGCCAGCAGCCAAGATATCCGGAGTCAGCCCCAGCATTTT; cdr3_aa: CASSQDIRSQPQHF
d_call: -; clone_size: once; j_call: TRBJ1-2; v_call: TRBV19; cdr3_nt: TGTGCCAGTAGTATGGACAGTAACTATGGCTACACCTTC; cdr3_aa: CASSMDSNYGYTF
d_call: -; clone_size: -; j_call: TRBJ2-7; v_call: TRBV5-5; cdr3_nt: TGTGCCAGCAGCCCGCCCTACGGCTCCTACGAGCAGTACTTC; cdr3_aa: CASSPPYGSYEQYF
d_call: TRBD2; clone_size: -; j_call: TRBJ2-5; v_call: TRBV29-1; cdr3_nt: TGCAGCGTTGTTCGGGGGGGCGAAGAGACCCAGTACTTC; cdr3_aa: CSVVRGGEETQYF
d_call: -; clone_size: few; j_call: TRBJ2-1; v_call: TRBV7-7; cdr3_nt: TGTGCTAGCAGCTCCGCAGGGTCGGTCGCCTACAATGAGCAGTTCTTC; cdr3_aa: CASSSAGSVAYNEQFF
d_call: TRBD1; clone_size: -; j_call: TRBJ2-4; v_call: TRBV28; cdr3_nt: TGTGCCAGCAGTTCCTCCGGACAGGCTACTGCCAAAAACATTCAGTACTTC; cdr3_aa: CASSSSGQATAKNIQYF
d_call: -; clone_size: -; j_call: TRBJ2-2; v_call: TRBV6-5; cdr3_nt: TGTGCCAGCAGTCAGCAAAACCGGGAGCTGTTTTTT; cdr3_aa: CASSQQNRELFF
d_call: -; clone_size: -; j_call: TRBJ1-1; v_call: TRBV6-6; cdr3_nt: TGTGCCAGCAGTTACTCGCAGGGGACGAACACTGAAGCTTTCTTT; cdr3_aa: CASSYSQGTNTEAFF
d_call: TRBD1; clone_size: few; j_call: TRBJ1-2; v_call: TRBV7-9; cdr3_nt: TGTGCCAGCAGCTTAGAGACAGGGCCCCGCTGCACCTTC; cdr3_aa: CASSLETGPRCTF
d_call: TRBD1; clone_size: -; j_call: TRBJ2-5; v_call: TRBV28; cdr3_nt: TGTGCCAGCAGTTTGATGGGGACAGCAGAGACCCAGTACTTC; cdr3_aa: CASSLMGTAETQYF
d_call: -; clone_size: -; j_call: TRBJ2-5; v_call: TRBV7-8; cdr3_nt: TGTGCCAGCAACAACCGAGACGAGACCCAGTACTTC; cdr3_aa: CASNNRDETQYF
d_call: TRBD1; clone_size: -; j_call: TRBJ1-1; v_call: TRBV6-5; cdr3_nt: TGTGCCAGCAGTGACAGGGAGAGGACTGAAGCTTTCTTT; cdr3_aa: CASSDRERTEAFF
d_call: -; clone_size: -; j_call: TRBJ2-7; v_call: TRBV7-9; cdr3_nt: TGTGCCAGCAGCTTAGTGTCCCAGGCCTACGAGCAGTACTTC; cdr3_aa: CASSLVSQAYEQYF
d_call: TRBD1; clone_size: -; j_call: TRBJ2-5; v_call: TRBV5-1; cdr3_nt: TGCGCCAGCAGCTTGACGGACAGGGGGGAGACCCAGTACTTC; cdr3_aa: CASSLTDRGETQYF
d_call: TRBD1; clone_size: -; j_call: TRBJ2-7; v_call: TRBV7-2; cdr3_nt: TGTGCCAGCAGCTTAGGGGACAGGGTAATCCCCTACGAGCAGTACTTC; cdr3_aa: CASSLGDRVIPYEQYF
d_call: TRBD1; clone_size: -; j_call: TRBJ2-1; v_call: TRBV7-7; cdr3_nt: TGTGCTAGCAGCCCCCAACAGGGGGGCAATGAGCAGTTCTTC; cdr3_aa: CASSPQQGGNEQFF
d_call: -; clone_size: -; j_call: TRBJ2-3; v_call: TRBV7-2; cdr3_nt: TGTGCCAGCAGCTTAGTCCGCGAGGGAGATACGCAGTATTTT; cdr3_aa: CASSLVREGDTQYF
d_call: TRBD1; clone_size: -; j_call: TRBJ2-1; v_call: TRBV5-6; cdr3_nt: TGTGCCAGCAGCTTTGGGACAGGGGGCTACAATGAGCAGTTCTTC; cdr3_aa: CASSFGTGGYNEQFF
d_call: -; clone_size: -; j_call: TRBJ2-2; v_call: TRBV4-1; cdr3_nt: TGCGCCAGCAGCCTCTTCACGGAGTTAAACACCGGGGAGCTGTTTTTT; cdr3_aa: CASSLFTELNTGELFF
d_call: -; clone_size: few; j_call: TRBJ2-7; v_call: TRBV4-3; cdr3_nt: TGCGCCAGCAGCCAAGATGATCGTAGGGGTCGGGACGAGCAGTACTTC; cdr3_aa: CASSQDDRRGRDEQYF
d_call: -; clone_size: -; j_call: TRBJ2-5; v_call: TRBV19; cdr3_nt: TGTGCCAGTAGTATGCCCCCCAGACAAGCGGGCATCCAAGAGACCCAGTACTTC; cdr3_aa: CASSMPPRQAGIQETQYF
d_call: -; clone_size: -; j_call: TRBJ2-7; v_call: TRBV28; cdr3_nt: TGTGCCAGCAGTTTCAGGGACATATCCGAGCAGTACTTC; cdr3_aa: CASSFRDISEQYF
d_call: TRBD1; clone_size: few; j_call: TRBJ1-2; v_call: TRBV5-1; cdr3_nt: TGCGCCAGCAGCTCAGAGGGGGCCTACTATGGCTACACCTTC; cdr3_aa: CASSSEGAYYGYTF
d_call: -; clone_size: -; j_call: TRBJ1-2; v_call: TRBV7-2; cdr3_nt: TGTGCCAGCAGCCCCCGACAGTGGAACTATGGCTACACCTTC; cdr3_aa: CASSPRQWNYGYTF
d_call: -; clone_size: -; j_call: TRBJ1-2; v_call: TRBV19; cdr3_nt: TGTGCCAGTAGTATGGGCAGGGACCTCTATGGCTACACCTTC; cdr3_aa: CASSMGRDLYGYTF
d_call: TRBD2; clone_size: -; j_call: TRBJ2-7; v_call: TRBV7-2; cdr3_nt: TGTGCCAGCAGCTTAAGGGAGGGCCTAGTTAGTGAGCAGTACTTC; cdr3_aa: CASSLREGLVSEQYF
d_call: -; clone_size: -; j_call: TRBJ2-1; v_call: TRBV5-1; cdr3_nt: TGCGCCAGCAGCTTGGAAGCGAATAATGAGCAGTTCTTC; cdr3_aa: CASSLEANNEQFF
d_call: TRBD1; clone_size: -; j_call: TRBJ1-2; v_call: TRBV5-1; cdr3_nt: TGCGCCAGCAGCCCAGGGACAGGGGGCAATGGCTACACCTTC; cdr3_aa: CASSPGTGGNGYTF
d_call: -; clone_size: -; j_call: TRBJ2-7; v_call: TRBV28; cdr3_nt: TGTGCCAGCAGACGGGCCATTCACTACGAGCAGTACTTC; cdr3_aa: CASRRAIHYEQYF
d_call: TRBD1; clone_size: -; j_call: TRBJ2-1; v_call: TRBV7-2; cdr3_nt: TGTGCCAGCAGCTCAGACAGGGCATCAATCAATGAGCAGTTCTTC; cdr3_aa: CASSSDRASINEQFF
d_call: -; clone_size: -; j_call: TRBJ2-3; v_call: TRBV9; cdr3_nt: TGTGCCAGCAGCGTAGCCTCCCAGGGCACAGATACGCAGTATTTT; cdr3_aa: CASSVASQGTDTQYF
d_call: -; clone_size: -; j_call: TRBJ2-7; v_call: TRBV28; cdr3_nt: TGTGCCAGCAGTTTAGAAGGGACTTCCTACGAGCAGTACTTC; cdr3_aa: CASSLEGTSYEQYF
d_call: -; clone_size: few; j_call: TRBJ1-1; v_call: TRBV5-1; cdr3_nt: TGCGCCAGCAGCTTGGACGATAACACTGAAGCTTTCTTT; cdr3_aa: CASSLDDNTEAFF
d_call: TRBD2; clone_size: -; j_call: TRBJ2-1; v_call: TRBV28; cdr3_nt: TGTGCCAGCAGTCCAGGGACTAGCGGGAGGGGGGCCTACAATGAGCAGTTCTTC; cdr3_aa: CASSPGTSGRGAYNEQFF
d_call: TRBD2; clone_size: -; j_call: TRBJ2-1; v_call: TRBV18; cdr3_nt: TGTGCCAGCTCACCAGCGGCTAGCGGGAGTGGTGTTAATGAGCAGTTCTTC; cdr3_aa: CASSPAASGSGVNEQFF
d_call: TRBD1; clone_size: -; j_call: TRBJ2-7; v_call: TRBV28; cdr3_nt: TGTGCCAGCAGAATGACAGGGAACTACGAGCAGTACTTC; cdr3_aa: CASRMTGNYEQYF
d_call: -; clone_size: -; j_call: TRBJ2-3; v_call: TRBV7-7; cdr3_nt: TGTGCTAGCAGCCTCGGGGGCACAGATACGCAGTATTTT; cdr3_aa: CASSLGGTDTQYF
d_call: TRBD2; clone_size: -; j_call: TRBJ2-1; v_call: TRBV5-1; cdr3_nt: TGCGCCAGCAGCTCTACTACTAGCGGGAGGGCCTACAATGAGCAGTTCTTC; cdr3_aa: CASSSTTSGRAYNEQFF
d_call: TRBD1; clone_size: many; j_call: TRBJ1-2; v_call: TRBV6-6; cdr3_nt: TGTGCCAGCAGTTACTCCGACAGGGCGCACTATGGCTACACCTTC; cdr3_aa: CASSYSDRAHYGYTF
d_call: -; clone_size: once; j_call: TRBJ1-5; v_call: TRBV28; cdr3_nt: TGTGCCAGCAGTTTGGGGGGGAATAGCAATCAGCCCCAGCATTTT; cdr3_aa: CASSLGGNSNQPQHF
d_call: -; clone_size: -; j_call: TRBJ2-1; v_call: TRBV28; cdr3_nt: TGTGCCAGCAGTGGACCGGGGGACAAGAACTACAATGAGCAGTTCTTC; cdr3_aa: CASSGPGDKNYNEQFF
d_call: -; clone_size: once; j_call: TRBJ2-1; v_call: TRBV29-1; cdr3_nt: TGCAGCGTTGCGCCAGCCCACGACAATGAGCAGTTCTTC; cdr3_aa: CSVAPAHDNEQFF
d_call: TRBD1; clone_size: -; j_call: TRBJ1-3; v_call: TRBV6-5; cdr3_nt: TGTGCCAGCAGTACCGGGACAGGGTCTGGAAACACCATATATTTT; cdr3_aa: CASSTGTGSGNTIYF